These 17 T cell receptor beta chains came from one sample sequenced in a study of CD8+ T cells in alopecia areata. This sample's treatment: oral pan-JAK inhibitor, 5-10 mg twice daily. Sequencing relied on a cDNA template that was reverse transcribed from extracted RNA. TCRdb's table, derived via immunoSEQ multiplex PCR, lists solely in-frame clones and lacks some. The data show 150,000 to 200,000 clones, roughly 70% seen once. The input for sequencing was CD4+ T cells sorted from blood, taken at approximately week 49, from a patient treated with tofacitinib. The source of these receptors is a human donor with alopecia areata.

Only one count was recorded for this clone. V is TRBV4-3 and J is TRBJ2-3; 12 bases fit TRBD2. This CDR3 comprises 16 residues. The germline gives CDR1 LGHNA, CDR2 YSLEER. V lost 2 bases and J lost 5; bases outside the gene matches: 5. The CDR3 protein is CASSQQLAGGKDTQYF. The CDR3 DNA reads TGCGCCAGCAGCCAACAACTAGCGGGGGGCAAAGATACGCAGTATTTT.

The V gene is TRBV5-4, the J gene TRBJ1-2; D gene ambiguous. Germline lookup yields CDR1 SGHNT and CDR2 YYREEE (reference sequence). The length of the CDR3 is 13 residues. Trimming shortened V by 2 bases and J by 4 bases, and 9 bases separated the two germline ends. This CDR3 is CASSFVGIYGYTF. CDR3 bases: TGTGCCAGCAGCTTTGTGGGGATCTATGGCTACACCTTC.

A single count supports this clone. The DNA of the CDR3 is TGTGCCTTTTTCAGGGGTTTCACTGAAGCTTTCTTT. Translating gives CAFFRGFTEAFF. This chain links TRBV30 with TRBJ1-1; tentative D call: TRBD1 (6 bases). Germline CDR1 and CDR2: GTSNPN and SVGIG (reference sequence). The CDR3 loop spans 12 amino acids. Trimming left V 7 bases short and J 4 bases short, with 13 bases between.

This clone was counted only a few times. The chain links TRBV27 to TRBJ1-1; D might be TRBD1 (5 bases). Trimming shortened V by 4 bases and J by 1 base, and 16 bases separated the two germline ends. This CDR3 is 16 amino acids long. Germline CDR1 reads MNHEY; CDR2 reads SMNVEV (reference sequence). Written as DNA, the CDR3 is TGTGCCAGCAGTTCCATTTTCTCTAGGGGGAACACTGAAGCTTTCTTT. Translated, it gives CASSSIFSRGNTEAFF.

The chain combines TRBV5-1 with TRBJ1-2, with 8 bases that match TRBD1. V shed 2 bases, J shed 5 bases, and the junction held 2 bases outside the gene matches. CDR3 size: 13 residues. The germline V gene encodes CDR1 SGHRS and CDR2 YFSETQ. The CDR3 sequence is CASSFDRGYGYTF. CDR3 DNA: TGCGCCAGCAGCTTTGACAGGGGTTATGGCTACACCTTC.

The chain joins TRBV19 to TRBJ1-5; 9 bases line up with TRBD1. V shed 3 bases, J shed 1 base, and the junction held 4 bases outside the gene matches. CDR3 size: 16 residues. CDR1 is LNHDA, CDR2 SQIVND, per germline (reference sequence). CDR3 nucleotides: TGTGCCAGTAGTATCTTCGGGACAGGGAGCAATCAGCCCCAGCATTTT. Protein sequence: CASSIFGTGSNQPQHF.

The rearrangement links TRBV25-1 to TRBJ1-6; a weak D match, TRBD1 (5 bases). CDR3 size: 14 residues. Germline CDR1 reads MGHDK; CDR2 reads SYGVNS. Trimming took 6 bases from V and 9 from J, leaving 15 bases between them. Here the CDR3 reads CASRPKGTSSPLHF. In nucleotides, the CDR3 is TGTGCCAGCAGACCGAAGGGGACCTCTTCACCCCTCCACTTT.

This clone was observed a few times. This chain joins TRBV29-1 and TRBJ1-1; D gene uncertain. The CDR3 spans 12 residues. From germline, CDR1 is SQVTM and CDR2 ANQGSEA. Trimming cost V 5 bases and J 1 base, with 8 bases left between them. The CDR3 bases are TGCAGCGTTCGTGCAGGGAACACTGAAGCTTTCTTT. Amino acids: CSVRAGNTEAFF.

Written as DNA, the CDR3 is TGTGCCAGCAGCTGGCAGCCTGAAGAGACCCAGTACTTC. Protein product: CASSWQPEETQYF. This sequence joins TRBV2 and TRBJ2-5; D call uncertain. CDR1 is SNHLY, CDR2 FYNNEI, per germline. V lost 6 bases, J lost 3 bases, and 11 bases lay in between. The CDR3 has 13 residues.

The chain has TRBV29-1 and TRBJ1-1; D ambiguous. Trimming stripped 2 bases from V and 1 base from J, with 14 bases between. This CDR3 spans 15 amino acids. The germline CDR1 and CDR2 sequences are SQVTM and ANQGSEA. CDR3 loop: CSVESWAFSNTEAFF. CDR3 bases: TGCAGCGTTGAAAGTTGGGCGTTTTCGAACACTGAAGCTTTCTTT.

The V and J genes are TRBV29-1 and TRBJ1-2; no reliable D call. The ends were cut back, 6 bases at V and 0 bases at J, with 8 bases in the middle. Germline V lookup: CDR1 SQVTM, CDR2 ANQGSEA. The CDR3 spans 12 residues. CDR3 protein: CSVQLSNYGYTF. CDR3 nucleotide sequence: TGCAGCGTCCAGCTGTCTAACTATGGCTACACCTTC.

This chain links TRBV29-1 with TRBJ2-7; 10 bases are a match to TRBD1. After removal of 8 bases from V and 3 bases from J, the junction contained 7 bases not matched to a gene. The CDR3 extends over 13 amino acids. CDR1 is SQVTM and CDR2 is ANQGSEA in the germline V gene. CDR3 sequence: CSTRQGAGYEQYF. CDR3 sequence (DNA): TGCAGCACAAGACAGGGGGCGGGCTACGAGCAGTACTTC.

In this sample, this clone turned up a few times. This sample includes further DNA sequences coding for the same CDR3. V gene TRBV29-1 combines with J gene TRBJ2-7; 8 bases line up with TRBD2. Per the germline V gene, CDR1 is SQVTM and CDR2 is ANQGSEA. Trimming took 1 base from V and 4 from J; bases not matched to a gene: 3. The CDR3 has 13 amino acids. CDR3 amino acids: CSVEGAGGYEQYF. CDR3 DNA sequence: TGCAGCGTTGAAGGGGCGGGAGGATACGAGCAGTACTTC.

The V and J genes are TRBV7-9 and TRBJ1-1, with D possibly TRBD1 on 6 matching bases. Germline lookup yields CDR1 SEHNR and CDR2 FQNEAQ (reference sequence). V was trimmed by 7 bases and J by 2 bases, leaving 14 bases between them. This CDR3 region has 14 residues. The CDR3, as DNA: TGTGCCAGCAAAATACAGGGAATTAACACTGAAGCTTTCTTT. Translation: CASKIQGINTEAFF.

This chain connects TRBV7-2 to TRBJ2-1; 8 positions match TRBD1. The germline CDR1 and CDR2 sequences are SGHTA and FQGNSA. J lost 4 bases, V lost 3 bases, and 5 bases had no gene match. The CDR3 totals 15 residues. The CDR3 DNA follows: TGTGCCAGCAGCTTCCCGGGACAGGTATACAATGAGCAGTTCTTC. This codes for CASSFPGQVYNEQFF.

The J gene is TRBJ1-2, the V gene TRBV6-6; the D gene is possibly TRBD1 (5 bases). CDR3 size: 13 residues. Trimming shortened V by 2 bases and J by 1 base, and 5 bases separated the two germline ends. In germline, CDR1 is MNHNY, CDR2 SVGAGI (reference sequence). The DNA for the CDR3 is TGTGCCAGCAGTTACGACAGTAACTATGGCTACACCTTC. As protein: CASSYDSNYGYTF.

The rearrangement links TRBV7-3 to TRBJ2-1, with D possibly matching TRBD2 (6 bases). The V end was cut by 2 bases, the J end by 7 bases, with 15 bases between. The CDR3 extends over 15 amino acids. Germline assignment: CDR1 SGHTA and CDR2 FQGTGA. CDR3 nucleotides: TGTGCCAGCAGCTTAGCGGGGCCGGTCGTGAATGAGCAGTTCTTC. Translating it yields CASSLAGPVVNEQFF. Using reference TRBV7-3 and TRBJ2-1 for the parts outside the CDR3, the full variable domain is GAGVSQTPSNKVTEKGKYVELRCDPISGHTALYWYRQSLGQGPEFLIYFQGTGAADDSGLPNDRFFAVRPEGSVSTLKIQRTERGDSAVYLCASSLAGPVVNEQFFGPGTRLTVL.